This entry features one T cell receptor (beta chain) sequence. The antigen this receptor binds is unknown. No much larger clone exists at a distance of one base, and base qualities are not known. Taken with the paper, the label for time point translates to: week 11, during vaccination. A 20-mer mutant IDH1 peptide at 300 micrograms in Montanide made up each vaccine dose, which was injected subcutaneously together with topical imiquimod. The donors had newly diagnosed IDH1-mutant astrocytomas of WHO grade 3 or 4 that showed loss of nuclear ATRX. The samples were drawn from NOA16, a multicentre, single-arm, open-label phase I trial in Germany that tested a mutant IDH1 peptide vaccine in humans for the first time. Genomic DNA for TCRB sequencing was extracted from EDTA blood using the DNeasy Blood and Tissue Kit. The library was built by means of the immunoSEQ multiplex PCR assay. The hsTCRB Kit was used according to the manufacturer's protocol to amplify rearranged TCR beta chain sequences. An Illumina MiSeq was used to sequence the TCRB libraries. The paper's processing steps were these. Demultiplexing, trimming and gene mapping were performed with the kit vendor's proprietary platform. This immuneACCESS table, as held by TCRdb, lists in-frame sequences with V and J called but not all clones. Of the missing ones, under half trace to an unresolved V gene in checked studies; the others have no known cause. D and trimming come from the DNA, and the V and J calls and clone size come from that table. The sample data list around 26,000 clones, and around 70% of these were observed just once. Of the sample, 8% to 13% is held by the ten largest clones.

The data are from a study of a mutant IDH1 vaccine in newly diagnosed glioma (dated by TCRdb to the early 2020s). Broadly, across the study: Eight vaccinations were administered to patients in weeks 1, 3, 5, 7, 11, 15, 19 and 23, corresponding to visits V03 through V10. Of the 25 to 40 patients who were treated, about 60% were male and 37.5% were female, and the mean age was around 43 years. Before enrollment, patients had received standard therapy of radiotherapy alone, temozolomide alone, or radiochemotherapy with temozolomide; most received the combination. Longitudinal TCRB deep sequencing was done for 25 to 30 treated patients, wherever samples were available for exploratory analyses. Six visits were used for peripheral blood collection: V03 (baseline), V05, V07, V10, V12 and V13. Vaccination was initiated 4-6 weeks after radiotherapy alone, or concurrently with temozolomide cycles in the chemotherapy-containing groups.

Findings and caveats that apply to the study as a whole: Changes in the top peripheral T cell clonotypes picked up by TCRB sequencing did not appear to be linked to pseudoprogression. The authors noted that analyses of patient blood samples could not be reproduced because of sample limitations. Selection of PBMC samples for TCRB deep sequencing was based on availability. Across multiple MHC alleles, vaccine-induced immune responses were seen in around 93% of patients.

The specimen was peripheral blood mononuclear cells (PBMCs), collected from a glioma patient whose treatment included an IDH1 peptide vaccine. This clonotype was sampled from a man aged 18 to 30 with glioma. Some clones in this sample may be carry-over from other donors' samples.

The CDR3 protein is CASSLVGAGYTF. The nucleotide sequence reads TGTGCCAGCAGCTTGGTGGGGGCTGGCTACACCTTC. The rearranged segments are TRBV5-6 and TRBJ1-2; perhaps TRBD1 is the D gene, with 6 bases matching. The CDR3, cysteine through phenylalanine, is 12 amino acids long. CDR3 DNA is the only sequence kept; it has 36 bases, read in frame from the first base. The trim is 0 bases for V and 7 bases for J, with a gap of 7 bases between the germline ends. The germline V gene gives CDR1 as SGHDT and CDR2 as YYEEEE.